This T cell receptor beta chain was sequenced for a study of blood T cells in healthy people across ages. Combining a sample-barcoded 5' primer with a J-beta primer mix, a second PCR ran for about 6 to 11 cycles. Researchers report that a template-switch adaptor with 12 random nucleotides tagged each cDNA molecule. All samples gave at least 3 million CDR3-containing paired-end reads. TCRdb used MiXCR to reprocess the 5' RACE reads, holding one entry per CDR3 protein. Here the sample spans 700,000 to 900,000 distinct CDR3 sequences, 40% to 65% being singletons. The study drew donors from healthy Caucasian individuals in Russia aged roughly 6 to 90. CDR1 and CDR2 from the germline V gene are DFQATT and SNEGSKA (reference sequence). CDR3 length equals 16 residues. J was trimmed by 8 bases and V by 1 base; bases with no gene match: 13.

This TCR derives from a man older than 75 in good health. This chain links TRBV20-1 with TRBJ2-1; 8 nucleotides line up with TRBD2. The material sequenced was blood. CDR3 nucleotide sequence: TGCAGTGCTAGAGTGGAGGCGAGCGGGAGTCGAGATGAGCAGTTCTTC. Translation: CSARVEASGSRDEQFF.